This TCR beta chain was documented in a study of blood T cells in healthy people across ages. The overall study: Capturing about one barcoded beta molecule per two T cells was achieved by template switching. Overall study results and limits: Age advanced and TCR beta diversity per million T cells fell, roughly linearly. Greater diversity and more naive CD4+ cells were seen in long-lived donors than in aged donors.

With a J-beta primer mix and a sample-barcoded 5' primer, a second PCR ran about 7 to 12 cycles. TCRdb independently ran MiXCR on the 5' RACE reads; one entry per CDR3 protein. The sample holds roughly 800,000 distinct CDR3 sequences, roughly 25% seen once. Trimming removed 5 bases from V and 1 base from J; junction bases left unmatched: 11. This CDR3 contains 16 residues. CDR1 LNHNV and CDR2 YYDKDF come from the germline V gene (reference sequence). This clonotype was detected only a few times. Its matching antigen is unknown. These data were also filed under a second study, of T cells of mothers and their children.

The source material was blood. The sequence derives from a boy younger than 18 in good health. The chain employs TRBV15 and TRBJ2-7; 7 nucleotides line up with TRBD1. This chain's CDR3 is CATSGPLGRGSYEQYF. In DNA, the CDR3 is TGTGCCACCAGCGGCCCCTTGGGCAGGGGGTCCTACGAGCAGTACTTC.